One T cell receptor (beta chain) is described in this entry. Its specificity is unknown. TCRdb keeps only in-frame clones here, not all; method: immunoSEQ multiplex PCR. This table has around 18,000 clones, around 70% appearing once. This specimen belongs to a study of T cells in narcolepsy. Study-level background: Healthy controls were enrolled alongside patients with narcolepsy type 1 or type 2.

Study-wide points: Comparing one patient's CSF and blood CD4+ clonotypes highlighted HCRT- and TRIB2-specific autoreactive clonotypes. Autoreactive clonotypes reportedly recurred in blood of same and different patients, not controls.

Trimming cost V 2 bases and J 5 bases, with 10 bases left between them. The CDR3 has 13 residues. Germline CDR1 and CDR2: SGHTA and FQGTGA. Sequencing was performed on CD45RA- memory CD8+ T cells from PBMCs. The source of this sequence is a human donor with narcolepsy. The rearrangement links TRBV7-3 to TRBJ2-7; the D call may be TRBD1 or TRBD2 (5 bases each). The CDR3 DNA is TGTGCCAGCAGCTTAGCAGGGACGGACGAGCAGTACTTC. It specifies CASSLAGTDEQYF.